These 23 T cell receptor beta chains came from one sample sequenced in a study of CD8 T cells in Susac syndrome. The authors reverse transcribed roughly 0.5 to 1 ug RNA with random hexamers. TCRdb re-analysed the immunoSEQ multiplex PCR reads in MiXCR, keeping a single row per CDR3 protein. This table has approximately 190,000 distinct CDR3 sequences, approximately 93% appearing once. The sample was CD4+ T cells from PBMCs. Source of these receptors: a human donor in good health.

This clonotype is a singleton in its sample. The V gene is TRBV28, the J gene TRBJ1-5; D gene uncertain. The CDR3 is 15 residues long. The germline V gene encodes CDR1 MDHEN and CDR2 SYDVKM. The V and J ends lost 5 bases and 0 bases respectively, with 11 bases between them. CDR3 sequence (DNA): TGTGCCAGCAGTATCGACAACCGTAGCAATCAGCCCCAGCATTTT. Translation gives CASSIDNRSNQPQHF.

The chain has TRBV6-4 and TRBJ2-2, with 8 bases lining up with TRBD1. The V and J ends lost 6 bases and 5 bases, in that order; junction bases with no gene match: 5. There are 14 residues in the CDR3. CDR1 MRHNA and CDR2 SNTAGT come from the germline V gene. The DNA of the CDR3 is TGTGCCAGCAGCTCAAGGACAGGGACCGGGGAGCTGTTTTTT. Its translation is CASSSRTGTGELFF.

V gene TRBV4-1 combines with J gene TRBJ1-5; D gene uncertain. The CDR3 is 16 residues long. Trimming left V 2 bases short and J 2 bases short, with 13 bases between. Germline CDR1 MGHRA, CDR2 YSYEKL. DNA for the CDR3: TGCGCCAGCAGCCAACTCCAGGTCCCTGGCAATCAGCCCCAGCATTTT. Its protein is CASSQLQVPGNQPQHF.

This chain links TRBV5-1 with TRBJ1-1; D is possibly TRBD1 (5 bases). Between the trimmed V and J ends, which lost 1 base and 1 base, there was a span of 11 bases. The V gene's germline CDR1 is SGHRS and CDR2 YFSETQ. This CDR3 spans 15 amino acids. CDR3 residues: CASSLTGKKNTEAFF. The DNA of the CDR3 is TGCGCCAGCAGCTTGACAGGAAAGAAGAACACTGAAGCTTTCTTT.

This chain uses TRBV6-1 with TRBJ2-1; no reliable D call. V was shortened by 5 bases and J by 8 bases, with 22 bases between the two germline ends. This CDR3 is 16 amino acids long. Germline V gives CDR1 MNHNS, CDR2 SASEGT. The CDR3 reads CASSTPRAYVVDEQFF. Here the CDR3 DNA reads TGTGCCAGCAGTACCCCTCGGGCTTACGTGGTGGATGAGCAGTTCTTC.

This rearrangement joins TRBV7-8 to TRBJ2-3, with a possible D match to TRBD1 (5 bases). Germline assignment: CDR1 SGHVS and CDR2 FQNEAQ. V was trimmed by 5 bases and J by 2 bases, leaving 14 bases between them. The CDR3 spans 15 residues. As DNA, the CDR3 is TGTGCCAGCAGCGGCTATGGGGCCCCCACAGATACGCAGTATTTT. It codes for CASSGYGAPTDTQYF. Together with reference TRBV7-8 and TRBJ2-3, the CDR3 gives the full variable domain: GAGVSQSPRYKVAKRGQDVALRCDPISGHVSLFWYQQALGQGPEFLTYFQNEAQLDKSGLPSDRFFAERPEGSVSTLKIQRTQQEDSAVYLCASSGYGAPTDTQYFGPGTRLTVL.

The rearrangement joins TRBV2 to TRBJ1-6; D gene ambiguous. The V end was cut by 8 bases, the J end by 14 bases, with 22 bases between. This CDR3 region has 14 residues. CDR1 SNHLY and CDR2 FYNNEI come from the germline V gene. The CDR3 here is CASGERTRGESLHF. The CDR3 DNA reads TGTGCCAGCGGCGAAAGAACCCGCGGTGAATCCCTCCACTTT.

The chain carries TRBV4-3 and TRBJ2-1; a possible D gene is TRBD2 (5 bases). V was trimmed by 4 bases and J by 9 bases, leaving 10 bases between them. Germline V lookup: CDR1 LGHNA, CDR2 YSLEER. CDR3 length: 12 residues. The CDR3 sequence is CASSLHRGEQFF. The CDR3 DNA follows: TGCGCCAGCAGCCTCCACCGGGGTGAGCAGTTCTTC.

CDR3 in DNA: TGTGCCAGCAGACTCAGTGGACCCGGGGAGCTGTTTTTT. Its protein product is CASRLSGPGELFF. This rearrangement joins TRBV6-1 to TRBJ2-2; the D is unclear. The CDR3 length is 13 residues. Germline V gives CDR1 MNHNS, CDR2 SASEGT. The V end was cut by 6 bases, the J end by 6 bases, with 11 bases between.

The chain uses TRBV19 and TRBJ2-7; 7 nucleotides match TRBD1. CDR1 and CDR2 from the germline V gene are LNHDA and SQIVND (reference sequence). The ends lost 3 bases at V and 2 bases at J; junction bases unmatched: 7. The CDR3 sequence is 15 residues long. In DNA form, the CDR3 reads TGTGCCAGTAGTATCCTCCGGGACAGCACCTACGAGCAGTACTTC. It is translated as CASSILRDSTYEQYF. The variable domain in full, with the rest retrieved from reference TRBV19 and TRBJ2-7, is DGGITQSPKYLFRKEGQNVTLSCEQNLNHDAMYWYRQDPGQGLRLIYYSQIVNDFQKGDIAEGYSVSREKKESFPLTVTSAQKNPTAFYLCASSILRDSTYEQYFGPGTRLTVT.

The chain is built from TRBV3-1 and TRBJ1-1; D is perhaps TRBD1 (5 bases). The germline V gene encodes CDR1 LGHDT and CDR2 YNNKEL (reference sequence). The CDR3 has 13 residues. V shed 5 bases and J shed 4 bases, with 11 bases lying between them. CDR3 sequence reads: CASSNTGGTEAFF. In DNA form, the CDR3 reads TGTGCCAGCAGCAATACCGGGGGCACTGAAGCTTTCTTT.

The chain has TRBV27 and TRBJ1-5; D is unclear. This CDR3 is 12 amino acids long. With 5 bases removed from V and 5 bases from J, the gap between germline ends came to 7 bases. Germline assignment: CDR1 MNHEY and CDR2 SMNVEV (reference sequence). The CDR3 is CASSAADQPQHF. CDR3 bases: TGTGCCAGCAGTGCCGCGGATCAGCCCCAGCATTTT.

The chain combines TRBV3-1 with TRBJ1-1; unclear D gene. Germline CDR1 is LGHDT and CDR2 is YNNKEL (reference sequence). The CDR3 runs 14 residues. Trimming cost V 5 bases and J 2 bases, with 12 bases left between them. The CDR3 DNA follows: TGTGCCAGCAGCGAAACCCCCTCTAACACTGAAGCTTTCTTT. It is translated as CASSETPSNTEAFF.

This chain connects TRBV9 to TRBJ1-1; no clear D. This CDR3 spans 13 amino acids. Deletions cut 1 base from V and 5 bases from J, with 9 bases between. CDR1 SGDLS and CDR2 YYNGEE come from the germline V gene. Here the CDR3 reads CASSVTVRTEAFF. Here the CDR3 DNA reads TGTGCCAGCAGCGTAACGGTGCGGACTGAAGCTTTCTTT.

The V and J genes are TRBV12-3 or TRBV12-4 and TRBJ2-5; 9 bases are a match to TRBD1. J lost 4 bases, V lost 3 bases, and 9 bases had no gene match. CDR3 length: 16 residues. CDR3 nucleotides: TGTGCCAGCAGTTTCAAAATGGGGACAGGGAGAGAGACCCAGTACTTC. Encoded protein: CASSFKMGTGRETQYF.

The V and J genes are TRBV5-1 and TRBJ2-6; D may correspond to TRBD1 or TRBD2 (5 bases each). V shed 9 bases and J shed 12 bases, with 25 bases lying between them. The CDR3 runs to 15 residues. Germline assignment: CDR1 SGHRS and CDR2 YFSETQ. CDR3 nucleotides: TGCGCCACCCACTCGGAAGGTCGGGACCGTCGCGTCCTGACTTTC. This translates into CATHSEGRDRRVLTF. The full variable domain, rest sourced from reference TRBV5-1 and TRBJ2-6, is KAGVTQTPRYLIKTRGQQVTLSCSPISGHRSVSWYQQTPGQGLQFLFEYFSETQRNKGNFPGRFSGRQFSNSRSEMNVSTLELGDSALYLCATHSEGRDRRVLTFGAGSRLTVL.

The count of this clonotype is one. V and J are TRBV7-2 and TRBJ2-3, with 8 positions matching TRBD2. The CDR3 is 15 residues long. V gave up 1 base and J gave up 3 bases; unmatched junction bases: 3. CDR1 is SGHTA, CDR2 FQGNSA, per germline. The CDR3 here is CASSLELADTDTQYF. The CDR3 DNA follows: TGTGCCAGCAGCTTAGAACTAGCGGATACAGATACGCAGTATTTT.

This clonotype appeared a single time. The V call is TRBV19, the J call TRBJ1-1; TRBD1 might be the D (5 bases). V was pared by 5 bases and J by 5 bases, with 12 bases between. The CDR3 covers 13 residues. CDR1 and CDR2 (germline): LNHDA, SQIVND (reference sequence). The DNA of the CDR3 is TGTGCCAGTAGTCAAAGAAGGGGAACTGAAGCTTTCTTT. Translation gives CASSQRRGTEAFF. Filled out from reference TRBV19 and TRBJ1-1, the complete variable domain reads DGGITQSPKYLFRKEGQNVTLSCEQNLNHDAMYWYRQDPGQGLRLIYYSQIVNDFQKGDIAEGYSVSREKKESFPLTVTSAQKNPTAFYLCASSQRRGTEAFFGQGTRLTVV.

This chain links TRBV7-2 with TRBJ1-5; D is perhaps TRBD1 (5 bases). There are 14 residues in the CDR3. Between the trimmed V and J ends, which lost 3 bases and 7 bases, there was a span of 13 bases. Per the germline V gene, CDR1 is SGHTA and CDR2 is FQGNSA. Here the CDR3 reads CASSFLPRGQPQHF. DNA for the CDR3: TGTGCCAGCAGCTTTCTTCCTCGGGGGCAGCCCCAGCATTTT.

V is TRBV3-1 and J is TRBJ1-2, with no clear D. The CDR3 covers 14 residues. Germline V lookup: CDR1 LGHDT, CDR2 YNNKEL (reference sequence). Deletions cut 1 base from V and 3 bases from J, with 9 bases between. CDR3 sequence reads: CASSQGSDYYGYTF. The CDR3 bases are TGTGCCAGCAGCCAAGGATCCGACTACTATGGCTACACCTTC.

This chain links TRBV18 with TRBJ1-2, with D possibly being TRBD1 (6 bases). CDR1 is KGHSH and CDR2 is LQKENI in the germline V gene. There are 18 residues in the CDR3. The V end was cut by 6 bases, the J end by 1 base, with 24 bases between. CDR3 nucleotide sequence: TGTGCCAGCTCCCGCATCGACAGGCCGACACGTTTTAACTATGGCTACACCTTC. Protein: CASSRIDRPTRFNYGYTF.

The gene calls are TRBV20-1 and TRBJ2-2; tentatively, D is TRBD1 (5 bases). The CDR3 is 12 residues long. Germline assignment: CDR1 DFQATT and CDR2 SNEGSKA (reference sequence). V lost 4 bases, J lost 5 bases, and 8 bases lay in between. The CDR3 loop reads CSAKQDTGELFF. CDR3 coding DNA: TGCAGTGCTAAACAGGATACCGGGGAGCTGTTTTTT.

The J gene is TRBJ1-1, the V gene TRBV20-1; D is uncertain. The V gene lost 3 bases and the J gene lost 0 bases, with 17 bases spanning the gap. Germline V lookup: CDR1 DFQATT, CDR2 SNEGSKA (reference sequence). The CDR3 length is 16 residues. This chain's CDR3 is CSASAGGRPMNTEAFF. The CDR3, as DNA: TGCAGTGCTAGTGCAGGCGGCAGACCCATGAACACTGAAGCTTTCTTT.